Listed below are T cell receptor beta chains from one sample, sequenced in a study of T cell changes during pregnancy in multiple sclerosis. The data were produced by immunoSEQ multiplex PCR, yet TCRdb's version contains in-frame clones alone and is incomplete. The table lists about 44,000 clones, roughly 96% of them singletons. Sample: peripheral blood, taken in the second trimester of pregnancy. The receptor source for this set is a female donor with multiple sclerosis, enrolled in a pregnancy study. CDR3s include the opening cysteine and the closing phenylalanine or tryptophan. A D gene is named only where the DNA matches it firmly. Where a row states a size, it is once, few, many or the class of an expanded clone; other rows omit it.

j_gene | v_gene | abundance | d_gene | CDR3nt | CDR3aa
TRBJ1-2 | TRBV23-1 | - | - | TGCGCCAGCAGTCAATCGTGCGGCTCCCGGAATGGCTACACCTTC | CASSQSCGSRNGYTF
TRBJ2-1 | TRBV11-2 | - | TRBD2 | TGTGCCAGCAGCTCTCTCGGCGGGAGGGCCAGAGATGAGCAGTTCTTC | CASSSLGGRARDEQFF
TRBJ2-1 | TRBV4-2 | once | - | TGTGCCAGCAGCCAAGATGGAGGGAGTTCAACCTACAATGAGCAGTTCTTC | CASSQDGGSSTYNEQFF
TRBJ2-1 | TRBV27 | - | TRBD2 | TGTGCCAGCAGTGGACTAGCGGGAGTACCTGGGGAGCAGTTCTTC | CASSGLAGVPGEQFF
TRBJ2-1 | TRBV27 | - | TRBD2 | TGTGCCAGCAGTTTGAGGGAGGGCAGCCACAATGAGCAGTTCTTC | CASSLREGSHNEQFF
TRBJ2-1 | TRBV18 | - | - | TGTGCCAGCTCACCACTGGGAGGTGAGTCCTACAATGAGCAGTTCTTC | CASSPLGGESYNEQFF
TRBJ1-3 | TRBV30 | - | - | TGTGCCTGGACACCCGGGACATCTCATCCTGGAAACACCATATATTTT | CAWTPGTSHPGNTIYF
TRBJ2-5 | TRBV6-7 | - | TRBD2 | TGTGCCAGCAGTTACGAGGGACTAGCGGGGGGGACCCAAGAGACCCAGTACTTC | CASSYEGLAGGTQETQYF
TRBJ2-5 | TRBV7-2 | - | TRBD2 | TGTGCCAGCAGCTTAGAAGCGGGAGGGACCCAGTACTTC | CASSLEAGGTQYF
TRBJ2-7 | TRBV5-1 | - | - | TGCGCCAGCAGCTCAGACCCGGGAGCCGAGCAGTACTTC | CASSSDPGAEQYF
TRBJ1-4 | TRBV28 | - | TRBD1 | TGTGCCAGCAGTACCTTCGGGACAGGGCCAGAGAGTGAAAAACTGTTTTTT | CASSTFGTGPESEKLFF
TRBJ2-7 | TRBV7-2 | - | - | TGTGCCAGCAGCTTTGGAGTATTCGAGCAGTACTTC | CASSFGVFEQYF
TRBJ1-2 | TRBV7-8 | - | - | TGTGCCAGCAGCTTAGGAGGCCTTAAGACCTATGGCTACACCTTC | CASSLGGLKTYGYTF
TRBJ2-7 | TRBV7-9 | - | - | TGTGCCAGCAGCTTAGGGGGCAGAACCTACGAGCAGTACTTC | CASSLGGRTYEQYF
TRBJ2-7 | TRBV11-2 | - | TRBD1 | TGTGCCAGCAGCGAAAGACGGACAGGATACGAGCAGTACTTC | CASSERRTGYEQYF
TRBJ1-1 | TRBV5-1 | once | - | TGCGCCAGCAGCTTAGGACAGCTGGGGACTGAAGCTTTCTTT | CASSLGQLGTEAFF
TRBJ2-7 | TRBV28 | - | - | TGTGCCAGCAGTTTGGACAGATACTACGAGCAGTACTTC | CASSLDRYYEQYF
TRBJ2-5 | TRBV30 | - | - | TGTGCCTGGACGGCCGGGAGAAAGACCCAGTACTTC | CAWTAGRKTQYF
TRBJ2-3 | TRBV18 | - | TRBD2 | TGTGCCAGCTCATCTTTAGCGGGAGTAAGCACAGATACGCAGTATTTT | CASSSLAGVSTDTQYF
TRBJ2-1 | TRBV28 | - | TRBD2 | TGTGCCAGCAGTTCGCCTAGCGGGTACAATGAGCAGTTCTTC | CASSSPSGYNEQFF
TRBJ2-1 | TRBV11-2 | - | TRBD1 | TGTGCCAGCAGCTTAGGGACAGGGGCATACAATGAGCAGTTCTTC | CASSLGTGAYNEQFF
TRBJ2-7 | TRBV6-1 | - | - | TGTGCCAGCAGCTTAGACAGTCTCGAGCAGTACTTC | CASSLDSLEQYF
TRBJ1-2 | TRBV28 | - | TRBD1 | TGTGCCAGCACCCCCGGAGGGACAGGGGACATTATGACGGGTGGCTACACCTTC | CASTPGGTGDIMTGGYTF
TRBJ1-5 | TRBV19 | once | TRBD1 | TGTGCCAGTAGTATACGCCCTGGACAGGTTACTAATCAGCCCCAGCATTTT | CASSIRPGQVTNQPQHF
TRBJ2-3 | TRBV7-9 | - | TRBD2 | TGTGCCAGCAGCCCTAGAGTTGGACTAGCGGTGCAGTATTTT | CASSPRVGLAVQYF
TRBJ1-1 | TRBV28 | - | TRBD1 | TGTGCCAGCAGTTTTCGGGACAGGAGGGTTGAAGCTTTCTTT | CASSFRDRRVEAFF
TRBJ2-5 | TRBV18 | - | TRBD1 | TGTGCCAGCTTAAATGACAGGGGGCAAGAGACCCAGTACTTC | CASLNDRGQETQYF
TRBJ1-5 | TRBV19 | - | - | TGTGCCAGTAGTCCCCGACAGAATAGCAATCAGCCCCAGCATTTT | CASSPRQNSNQPQHF
TRBJ1-1 | TRBV9 | - | - | TGTGCCAGCAGCGCCCAAACAGGAGTGAACACTGAAGCTTTCTTT | CASSAQTGVNTEAFF
TRBJ1-3 | TRBV6-1 | once | - | TGTGCCAGCAGTGAATGGGGCATGTACTCTGGAAACACCATATATTTT | CASSEWGMYSGNTIYF
TRBJ1-2 | TRBV6-6 | - | - | TGTGCCAGCAGTTACTCGACACTTGGTGGCTACACCTTC | CASSYSTLGGYTF
TRBJ2-7 | TRBV7-2 | - | TRBD2 | TGTGCCAGCAGCTTAGAGACTAGCGGGACACAGAAGGCCTACGAGCAGTACTTC | CASSLETSGTQKAYEQYF
TRBJ1-5 | TRBV4-1 | - | TRBD1 | TGCGCCAGCAGCCAAGTCGGGACAGGGAGTAATCAGCCCCAGCATTTT | CASSQVGTGSNQPQHF
TRBJ1-2 | TRBV7-9 | - | TRBD1 | TGTGCCAGCAGCCCCCGGATCCACAGGGGGGGTGACTATGGCTACACCTTC | CASSPRIHRGGDYGYTF
TRBJ1-2 | TRBV7-2 | - | TRBD1 | TGTGCCAGCAGCCGAGACAGGGTCGATGGCTACACCTTC | CASSRDRVDGYTF
TRBJ2-5 | TRBV9 | - | TRBD2 | TGTGCCAGCAGCGTAGAGACTAGCGGCGCGGGGACCCAGTACTTC | CASSVETSGAGTQYF
TRBJ2-1 | TRBV27 | - | TRBD2 | TGTGCCAGCAGTTTAACCCTAGCGGGAGGGGGGGAGCAGTTCTTC | CASSLTLAGGGEQFF
TRBJ2-7 | TRBV9 | - | - | TGTGCCAGCAGCCCCTACCTCGGGACTTCCTACGAGCAGTACTTC | CASSPYLGTSYEQYF
TRBJ2-3 | TRBV7-6 | - | TRBD2 | TGTGCCAGCAGCTTAGGACGCGGGGGGAGATCCGATACGCAGTATTTT | CASSLGRGGRSDTQYF
TRBJ1-2 | TRBV2 | - | TRBD1 | TGTGCCAGCAGTGACGACAGGGCCCGCGGCTACACCTTC | CASSDDRARGYTF
TRBJ2-1 | TRBV2 | - | - | TGTGCCAGCAGTGATAACGTGGGAGTGGGTTACAATGAGCAGTTCTTC | CASSDNVGVGYNEQFF
TRBJ2-1 | TRBV7-9 | - | - | TGTGCCAGCAGCTTAGCCCCTGCTAGCAGTTACAATGAGCAGTTCTTC | CASSLAPASSYNEQFF
TRBJ1-3 | TRBV7-8 | - | - | TGTGCCAGCAGCTTACATGGAAACACCATATATTTT | CASSLHGNTIYF
TRBJ2-4 | TRBV6-6 | - | - | TGTGCCAGCAGTTACTCGGTCAGCGGGAAAAACATTCAGTACTTC | CASSYSVSGKNIQYF
TRBJ1-2 | TRBV11-1 | - | TRBD1 | TGTGCCAGCAGCGCGGGACAGTACTATGGCTACACCTTC | CASSAGQYYGYTF
TRBJ1-5 | TRBV10-3 | few | TRBD1 | TGTGCCATCAGTAGGGACAGGGGGAGCAATCAGCCCCAGCATTTT | CAISRDRGSNQPQHF
TRBJ1-4 | TRBV7-9 | - | TRBD1 | TGTGCCAGCAGCCCGAAAGGTGGGACAGGGGTCGAAAAACTGTTTTTT | CASSPKGGTGVEKLFF
TRBJ2-3 | TRBV7-2 | - | TRBD2 | TGTGCCAGCAGCTTAGCGCTTAGGGTAGCGGGGGGGTCAACTAGCACAGATACGCAGTATTTT | CASSLALRVAGGSTSTDTQYF
TRBJ2-7 | TRBV2 | - | TRBD2 | TGTGCCAGCAGTGAAGGGACTAGCGGGTTGTGGAACTACGAGCAGTACTTC | CASSEGTSGLWNYEQYF
TRBJ2-1 | TRBV21-1 | once | - | TGTGCCAGCAGCGCCTGGGCTAGCGGGGGGCCGTTACTCTACAATGAGCAGTTCTTC | CASSAWASGGPLLYNEQFF
TRBJ2-1 | TRBV15 | - | - | TGTGCCACCAGCAGAGAAATTGCAGACAATGAGCAGTTCTTC | CATSREIADNEQFF
TRBJ2-3 | TRBV19 | - | - | TGTGCCAGTAGTATCGCAGCGGCAGGTAGCACAGATACGCAGTATTTT | CASSIAAAGSTDTQYF
TRBJ1-1 | TRBV19 | - | - | TGTGCCAGTAGCCCGAGTTTGGCGGGAGCTTTCTTT | CASSPSLAGAFF
TRBJ2-3 | TRBV10-3 | once | - | TGTGCCATCAGGTCCGGGGCTAGCGCAGATACGCAGTATTTT | CAIRSGASADTQYF